This entry is about one T cell receptor beta chain. Its specificity is unknown. Repertoires were generated with immunoSEQ multiplex PCR, while TCRdb's copy carries only in-frame clones and drops some. The sample carries 130,000 to 150,000 clones, about nine tenths recorded once. The record originates from a study of graft-versus-host responses after intestinal transplantation. Study context: Each patient got anti-thymocyte globulin induction, then tacrolimus and steroids for about 3 years. Study-level results: In patients with graft-donor T cell macrochimerism, allograft graft-versus-host to host-versus-graft clonal ratios were high. In recipient marrow, GvH clones were found, and some appeared first in ileum or blood.

Sequencing used unstimulated CD4+ T cells sorted from spleen or lymph node cells, obtained before intestinal transplant. The TCR sequence derives from a human donor who received an intestinal transplant.

The DNA for the CDR3 is TGCGCCAGCAGCTTCTCGGACAGCCAGGGAGGGGAGACCCAGTACTTC. The encoded protein is CASSFSDSQGGETQYF. The V gene is TRBV5-1, the J gene TRBJ2-5; D perhaps matches TRBD2 (7 bases). Per germline, CDR1 SGHRS and CDR2 YFSETQ. The V end was cut by 2 bases, the J end by 5 bases, with 19 bases between. The CDR3 spans 16 residues.